The present entry profiles one TCR beta chain with its context. The sample comes from a study of T cell changes during pregnancy in multiple sclerosis. TCRdb's copy holds only in-frame clones and misses some; the assay was immunoSEQ multiplex PCR. The sample comprises around 61,000 clones, about nine tenths of which are singletons, and 0.89% rests with the top ten. The CDR3 extends over 18 amino acids. The V and J ends lost 2 bases and 0 bases, in that order; junction bases with no gene match: 11. Germline V gene data show CDR1 as MGHRA and CDR2 as YSYEKL. V is TRBV4-1 and J is TRBJ2-3, with 7 bases lining up with TRBD2. This sequence was found in a female donor in good health, enrolled as a control in a pregnancy study. The sequences come from peripheral blood, collected in the first trimester of pregnancy. CDR3 residues: CASSQKLTSGASTDTQYF. CDR3 bases: TGCGCCAGCAGCCAAAAACTTACAAGCGGGGCGAGCACAGATACGCAGTATTTT.